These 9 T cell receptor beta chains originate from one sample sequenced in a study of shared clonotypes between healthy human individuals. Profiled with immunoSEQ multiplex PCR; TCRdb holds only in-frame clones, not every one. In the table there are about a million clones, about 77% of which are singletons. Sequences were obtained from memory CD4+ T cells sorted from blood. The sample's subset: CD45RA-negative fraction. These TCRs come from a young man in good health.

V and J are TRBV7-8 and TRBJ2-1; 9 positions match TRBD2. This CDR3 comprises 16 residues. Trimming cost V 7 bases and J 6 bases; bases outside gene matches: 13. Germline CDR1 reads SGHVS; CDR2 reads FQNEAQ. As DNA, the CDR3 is TGTGCCAGCATCCGTTCTGGACTAGCGTTTACCAATGAGCAGTTCTTC. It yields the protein CASIRSGLAFTNEQFF.

The CDR3 region has the DNA TGTGCCAGCAGCTTAGAGGCGCTAGCGGGCGAGCAGTACTTC. Its protein product is CASSLEALAGEQYF. This sequence joins TRBV7-9 and TRBJ2-7; 8 bases line up with TRBD2. The V gene's germline CDR1 is SEHNR and CDR2 FQNEAQ (reference sequence). V trimming: 1 base; J trimming: 6 bases; junction bases outside the gene matches: 5. CDR3 length: 14 residues.

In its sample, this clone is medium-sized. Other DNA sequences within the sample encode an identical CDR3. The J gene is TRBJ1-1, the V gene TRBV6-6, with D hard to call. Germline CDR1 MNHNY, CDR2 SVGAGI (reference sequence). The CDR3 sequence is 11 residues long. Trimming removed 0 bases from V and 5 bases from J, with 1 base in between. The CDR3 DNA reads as TGTGCCAGCAGTTACTCGACTGAAGCTTTCTTT. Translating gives CASSYSTEAFF.

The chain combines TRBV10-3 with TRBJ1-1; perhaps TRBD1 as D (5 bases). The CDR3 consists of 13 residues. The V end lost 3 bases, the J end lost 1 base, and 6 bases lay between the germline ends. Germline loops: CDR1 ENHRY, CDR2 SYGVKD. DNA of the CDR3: TGTGCCATCAGTGATGGACAGAACACTGAAGCTTTCTTT. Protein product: CAISDGQNTEAFF.

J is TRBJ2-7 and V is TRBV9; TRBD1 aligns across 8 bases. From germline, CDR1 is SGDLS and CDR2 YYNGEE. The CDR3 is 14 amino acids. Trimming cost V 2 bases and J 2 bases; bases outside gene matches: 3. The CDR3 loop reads CASSVDRGAYEQYF. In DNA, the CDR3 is TGTGCCAGCAGCGTCGACAGGGGAGCCTACGAGCAGTACTTC.

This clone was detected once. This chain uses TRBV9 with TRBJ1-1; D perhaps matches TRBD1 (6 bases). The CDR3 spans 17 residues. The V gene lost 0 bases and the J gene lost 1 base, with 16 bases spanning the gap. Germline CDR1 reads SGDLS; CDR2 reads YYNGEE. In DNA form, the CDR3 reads TGTGCCAGCAGCGTAGCTGTAGGGGGTGATACGAACACTGAAGCTTTCTTT. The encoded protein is CASSVAVGGDTNTEAFF.

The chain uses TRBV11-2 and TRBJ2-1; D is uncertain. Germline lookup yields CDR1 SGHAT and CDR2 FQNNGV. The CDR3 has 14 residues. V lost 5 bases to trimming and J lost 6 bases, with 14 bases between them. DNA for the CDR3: TGTGCCAGCAGCGAAACGTTCGGCATCAATGAGCAGTTCTTC. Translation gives CASSETFGINEQFF.

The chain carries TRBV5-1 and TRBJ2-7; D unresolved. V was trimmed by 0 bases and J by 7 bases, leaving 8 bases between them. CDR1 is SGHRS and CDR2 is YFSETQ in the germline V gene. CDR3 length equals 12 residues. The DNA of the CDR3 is TGCGCCAGCAGCTTGGAGGTAACGGAGCAGTACTTC. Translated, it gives CASSLEVTEQYF.

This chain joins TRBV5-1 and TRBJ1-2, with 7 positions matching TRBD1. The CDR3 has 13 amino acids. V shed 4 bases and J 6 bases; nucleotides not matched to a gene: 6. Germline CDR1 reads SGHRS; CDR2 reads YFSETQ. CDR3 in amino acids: CASSPQGGDGYTF. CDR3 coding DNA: TGCGCCAGCAGCCCGCAGGGGGGGGATGGCTACACCTTC.